This T cell receptor beta chain was identified during a study of regulatory T cells in long-lasting Graves disease. The study's findings and limits: Persistent disease favored TRBV28, TRBJ1-2 and TRBJ2-5. Accuracy was possibly reduced by small sample size.

Noted time point: persistent/refractory GD, antithyroid drugs over 5 years with positive TRAb. PBMC-extracted RNA yielded the TCR library. The CDR3 is made up of 16 amino acids. V gave up 6 bases and J gave up 0 bases, with 17 bases separating them. CDR1 and CDR2 from the germline V gene are MDHEN and SYDVKM. This clonotype was seen ten or more times. Its antigen is as yet unknown. Building of the TCR beta libraries involved iRepertoire HTBI primers and Arm-PCR of CDR3 regions. Per the study methods: In the combined samples, 62 TRBV and 11 to 15 TRBJ segments were identified. TCRdb used MiXCR to reprocess the multiplex PCR reads, holding one entry per CDR3 protein. The V and J calls and clone size come from TCRdb's table, not from the authors' own analysis. Here the sample spans some 370,000 distinct CDR3 sequences, about 23% being singletons.

The sample in question was peripheral blood mononuclear cells (PBMCs), obtained when the disease was refractory, from a patient treated with antithyroid drugs. This chain joins TRBV28 and TRBJ1-1; D is unclear. The origin of this receptor is a woman in her 40s with Graves disease. CDR3 residues: CASRTHAGRMNTEAFF. CDR3 coding DNA: TGTGCCAGCAGGACACACGCAGGAAGGATGAACACTGAAGCTTTCTTT.